This TCR beta chain was identified during a study of blood T cells in healthy people across ages. Worth noting for this clonotype: Antigen unknown.

Study-wide points: Lack of knowledge of donor CMV status possibly confounded expanded clonotype changes. Estimated diversity that came from one million T cells was considered an underestimate.

Researchers report isolating at least 6 million PBMCs per sample. Then a second PCR, running roughly 7 to 11 cycles, was carried out with a sample-barcoded 5' primer and a J-beta primer mix. TCRdb processed the 5' RACE reads anew with MiXCR; each CDR3 protein has one entry. This table has over a million distinct CDR3 sequences, approximately 25% appearing once. This CDR3 contains 15 residues. V lost 4 bases to trimming and J lost 5 bases, with 17 bases between them. The data were also submitted as part of a second study, on T cells of mothers and their children. Turning to that study: It was through the M1S primer of the second PCR that sample barcodes and 2-4 random nucleotides were added.

The chain links TRBV12-3 or TRBV12-4 to TRBJ2-5, with TRBD2 as a possible D gene (6 bases). The TCR sequence derives from a girl aged 2 to 10 in good health. The sample was blood. The DNA of the CDR3 is TGTGCCAGCAGTTCCGGGACTCTGGTGGGGGAGACCCAGTACTTC. This translates into CASSSGTLVGETQYF.